The 5 T cell receptor beta chains listed next were all sequenced from one sample in a study of control samples from healthy donors and cancer patients. Here immunoSEQ multiplex PCR was the method, and the copy in TCRdb shows in-frame clones only, minus some. The sample lists 150,000 or so clones; approximately 94% were seen once. Input material: blood. The source is a man between 40 and 49 years old in good health.

This clone was counted a single time. The chain links TRBV29-1 to TRBJ1-1; tentatively, D is TRBD1 (6 bases). The germline V gene encodes CDR1 SQVTM and CDR2 ANQGSEA. The CDR3 loop spans 15 amino acids. Trimming cost V 3 bases and J 1 base, with 15 bases left between them. CDR3 nucleotides: TGCAGCGTTGACGGGGGCGCGGTATCGAACACTGAAGCTTTCTTT. Translated, it gives CSVDGGAVSNTEAFF.

This clone was observed once. This chain connects TRBV24-1 to TRBJ2-1, with D perhaps TRBD2 (5 bases). V lost 5 bases and J lost 3, with 7 bases in between. Germline V lookup: CDR1 KGHDR, CDR2 SFDVKD. This CDR3 contains 13 residues. The CDR3 here is CATSVGLYNEQFF. The CDR3 DNA reads TGTGCCACCAGTGTTGGACTCTACAATGAGCAGTTCTTC.

The chain combines TRBV9 with TRBJ1-6, with D hard to call. CDR3 length: 15 amino acids. V shed 3 bases and J shed 9 bases, with 16 bases lying between them. CDR1 is SGDLS and CDR2 is YYNGEE in the germline V gene. CDR3 sequence: CASSASRAPGSPLHF. For the CDR3, the DNA is TGTGCCAGCAGCGCTTCACGGGCCCCGGGTTCACCCCTCCACTTT.

The chain uses TRBV19 and TRBJ1-2; D not resolved. The germline CDR1 and CDR2 sequences are LNHDA and SQIVND (reference sequence). V lost 6 bases, J lost 7 bases, and 21 bases lay in between. The CDR3 runs 15 residues. The CDR3 protein is CASSNTDAFGSGYTF. In DNA form, the CDR3 reads TGTGCCAGTAGCAACACGGACGCCTTCGGGAGTGGCTACACCTTC.

V and J are TRBV12-3 or TRBV12-4 and TRBJ1-5, with D hard to call. There are 13 residues in the CDR3. V shed 4 bases and J shed 5 bases, with 9 bases lying between them. The CDR3 loop is CASSSTRDQPQHF. In DNA form, the CDR3 reads TGTGCCAGCAGTTCTACACGCGATCAGCCCCAGCATTTT.